This T cell receptor (beta chain) was captured by sequencing in a study of radiotherapy plus CTLA-4 blockade in lung cancer. The overall study: Objective response rate was about 19%; disease control rate, about 28%.

The CDR3 is 15 amino acids. V lost 4 bases to trimming and J lost 6 bases; unmatched junction nucleotides: 5. From germline, CDR1 is MNHEY and CDR2 SMNVEV (reference sequence). The protocol was immunoSEQ multiplex PCR, while the TCRdb copy is restricted to in-frame clones and leaves out a portion. The sample has 20,000 to 25,000 clones; 60% to 75% are singletons. The chain combines TRBV27 with TRBJ1-6, with TRBD1 matching 8 bases. The sample was peripheral blood, taken from a patient treated with radiotherapy plus ipilimumab. The receptor was isolated from a human donor with non-small cell lung cancer whose response to radiotherapy plus ipilimumab could not be evaluated. Here the CDR3 DNA reads TGTGCCAGCAGTTCGCAGGGGGCGCTTAATTCACCCCTCCACTTT. Protein product: CASSSQGALNSPLHF.